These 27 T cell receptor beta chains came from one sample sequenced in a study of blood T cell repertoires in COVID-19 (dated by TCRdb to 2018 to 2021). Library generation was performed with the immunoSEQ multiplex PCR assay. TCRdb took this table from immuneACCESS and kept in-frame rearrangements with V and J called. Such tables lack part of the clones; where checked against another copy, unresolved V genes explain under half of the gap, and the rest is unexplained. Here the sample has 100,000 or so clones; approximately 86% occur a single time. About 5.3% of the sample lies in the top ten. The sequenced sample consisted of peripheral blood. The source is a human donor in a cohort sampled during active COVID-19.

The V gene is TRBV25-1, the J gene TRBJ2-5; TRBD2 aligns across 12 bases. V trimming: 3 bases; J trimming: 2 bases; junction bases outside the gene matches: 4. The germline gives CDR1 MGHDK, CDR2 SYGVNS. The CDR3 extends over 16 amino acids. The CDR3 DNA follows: TGTGCCAGCAGTGATGGACTAGCGGGACGTCAAGAGACCCAGTACTTC. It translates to CASSDGLAGRQETQYF.

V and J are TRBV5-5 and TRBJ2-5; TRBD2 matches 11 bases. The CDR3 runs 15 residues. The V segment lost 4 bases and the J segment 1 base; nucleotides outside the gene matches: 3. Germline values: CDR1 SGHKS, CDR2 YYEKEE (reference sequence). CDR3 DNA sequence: TGTGCCAGCAGCCTACTAGCGGGAGCCCAAGAGACCCAGTACTTC. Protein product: CASSLLAGAQETQYF. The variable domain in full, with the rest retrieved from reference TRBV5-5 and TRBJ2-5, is DAGVTQSPTHLIKTRGQQVTLRCSPISGHKSVSWYQQVLGQGPQFIFQYYEKEERGRGNFPDRFSARQFPNYSSELNVNALLLGDSALYLCASSLLAGAQETQYFGPGTRLLVL.

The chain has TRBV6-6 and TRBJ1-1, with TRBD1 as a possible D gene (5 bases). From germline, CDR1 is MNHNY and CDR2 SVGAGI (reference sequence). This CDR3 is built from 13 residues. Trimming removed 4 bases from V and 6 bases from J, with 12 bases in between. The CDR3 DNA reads TGTGCCAGCAGTTTTCGCGGGGGGTCTGAAGCTTTCTTT. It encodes CASSFRGGSEAFF.

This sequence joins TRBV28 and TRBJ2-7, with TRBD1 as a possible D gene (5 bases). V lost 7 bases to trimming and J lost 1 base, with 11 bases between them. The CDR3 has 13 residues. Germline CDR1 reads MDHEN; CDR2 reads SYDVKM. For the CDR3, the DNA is TGTGCCAGCACCCCCAGGGATTCCTACGAGCAGTACTTC. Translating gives CASTPRDSYEQYF.

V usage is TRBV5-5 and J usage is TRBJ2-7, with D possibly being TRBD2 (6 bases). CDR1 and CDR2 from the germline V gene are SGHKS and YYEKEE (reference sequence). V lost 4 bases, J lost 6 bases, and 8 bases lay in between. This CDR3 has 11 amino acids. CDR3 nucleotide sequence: TGTGCCAGCAGCGCGACTAGCGAGCAGTACTTC. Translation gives CASSATSEQYF.

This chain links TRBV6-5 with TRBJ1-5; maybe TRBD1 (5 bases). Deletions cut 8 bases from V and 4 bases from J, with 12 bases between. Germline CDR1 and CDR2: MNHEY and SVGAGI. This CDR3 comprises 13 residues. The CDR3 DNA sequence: TGTGCCAGCCAAGACAGCCGAAATCAGCCCCAGCATTTT. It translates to CASQDSRNQPQHF.

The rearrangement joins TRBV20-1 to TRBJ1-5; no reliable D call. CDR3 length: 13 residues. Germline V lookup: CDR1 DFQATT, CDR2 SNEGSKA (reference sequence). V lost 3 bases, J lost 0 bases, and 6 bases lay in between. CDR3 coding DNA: TGCAGTGCTAGTACTACTAGCAATCAGCCCCAGCATTTT. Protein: CSASTTSNQPQHF.

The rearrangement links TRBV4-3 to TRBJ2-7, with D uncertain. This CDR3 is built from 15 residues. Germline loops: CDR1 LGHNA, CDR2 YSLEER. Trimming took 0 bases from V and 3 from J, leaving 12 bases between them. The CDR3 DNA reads TGCGCCAGCAGCCAAGAACATGGGCAGGTCTACGAGCAGTACTTC. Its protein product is CASSQEHGQVYEQYF.

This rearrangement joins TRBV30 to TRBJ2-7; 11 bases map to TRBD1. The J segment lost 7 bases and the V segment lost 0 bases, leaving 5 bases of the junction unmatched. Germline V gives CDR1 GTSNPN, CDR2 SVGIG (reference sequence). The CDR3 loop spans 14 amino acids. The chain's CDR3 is CAWSVGQGAGEQYF. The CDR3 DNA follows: TGTGCCTGGAGTGTTGGACAGGGGGCGGGGGAGCAGTACTTC. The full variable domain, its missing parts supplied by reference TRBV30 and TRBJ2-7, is SQTIHQWPATLVQPVGSPLSLECTVEGTSNPNLYWYRQAAGRGLQLLFYSVGIGQISSEVPQNLSASRPQDRQFILSSKKLLLSDSGFYLCAWSVGQGAGEQYFGPGTRLTVT.

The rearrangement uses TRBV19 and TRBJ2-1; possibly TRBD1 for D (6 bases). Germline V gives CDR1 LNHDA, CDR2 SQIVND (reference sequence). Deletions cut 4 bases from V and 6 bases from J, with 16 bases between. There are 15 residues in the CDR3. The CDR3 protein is CASSTGQPGINEQFF. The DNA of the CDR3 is TGTGCCAGTAGTACCGGACAGCCGGGGATCAATGAGCAGTTCTTC.

The DNA of the CDR3 is TGTGCCAGCAGCGTGGCGGGAGCTCACAATGAGCAGTTCTTC. This sequence encodes CASSVAGAHNEQFF. The J gene is TRBJ2-1, the V gene TRBV9; TRBD2 aligns across 7 bases. This CDR3 region has 14 residues. V was clipped by 2 bases and J by 5 bases; unmatched bases: 4. Per germline, CDR1 SGDLS and CDR2 YYNGEE. Based on the CDR3 plus reference TRBV9 and TRBJ2-1, the full variable domain is DSGVTQTPKHLITATGQRVTLRCSPRSGDLSVYWYQQSLDQGLQFLIQYYNGEERAKGNILERFSAQQFPDLHSELNLSSLELGDSALYFCASSVAGAHNEQFFGPGTRLTVL.

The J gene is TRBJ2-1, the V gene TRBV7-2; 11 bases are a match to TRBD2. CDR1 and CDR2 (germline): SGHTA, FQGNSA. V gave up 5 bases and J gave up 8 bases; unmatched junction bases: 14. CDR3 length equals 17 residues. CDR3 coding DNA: TGTGCCAGCAGCGGGGGGAGAACTAGCGGGAGTCGGCATGAGCAGTTCTTC. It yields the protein CASSGGRTSGSRHEQFF. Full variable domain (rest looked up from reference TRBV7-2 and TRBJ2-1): GAGVSQSPSNKVTEKGKDVELRCDPISGHTALYWYRQSLGQGLEFLIYFQGNSAPDKSGLPSDRFSAERTGGSVSTLTIQRTQQEDSAVYLCASSGGRTSGSRHEQFFGPGTRLTVL.

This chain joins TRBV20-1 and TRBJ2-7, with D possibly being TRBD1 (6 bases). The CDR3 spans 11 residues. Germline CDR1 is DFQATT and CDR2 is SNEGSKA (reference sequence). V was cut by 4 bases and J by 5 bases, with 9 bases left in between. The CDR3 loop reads CSANRVNEQYF. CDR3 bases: TGCAGTGCTAACAGGGTTAACGAGCAGTACTTC.

CDR3 protein: CASSQDTGGASYEQYF. The CDR3 DNA is TGTGCCAGCAGCCAAGATACCGGGGGGGCGTCCTACGAGCAGTACTTC. V usage is TRBV4-2 and J usage is TRBJ2-7; 8 bases are shared with TRBD2. The CDR3 consists of 16 residues. CDR1 is LGHNA, CDR2 YNFKEQ, per germline. Unmatched junction bases numbered 5, after V lost 0 bases and J lost 1 base.

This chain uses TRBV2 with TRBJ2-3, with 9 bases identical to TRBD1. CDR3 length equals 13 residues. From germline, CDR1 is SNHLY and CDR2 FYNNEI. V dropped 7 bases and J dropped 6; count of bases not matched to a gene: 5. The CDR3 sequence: CASISGTGDTQYF. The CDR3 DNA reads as TGTGCCAGCATCTCTGGGACAGGGGATACGCAGTATTTT.

The CDR3 sequence: CASSLDGRGLYNEQFF. The CDR3 DNA sequence: TGTGCCAGCAGCTTAGACGGCAGGGGCCTATACAATGAGCAGTTCTTC. The chain links TRBV13 to TRBJ2-1, with D possibly TRBD1 on 6 matching bases. V was pared by 1 base and J by 4 bases, with 14 bases between. The CDR3 has 16 residues. Germline V gene lookup returns CDR1 PRHDT and CDR2 FYEKMQ (reference sequence).

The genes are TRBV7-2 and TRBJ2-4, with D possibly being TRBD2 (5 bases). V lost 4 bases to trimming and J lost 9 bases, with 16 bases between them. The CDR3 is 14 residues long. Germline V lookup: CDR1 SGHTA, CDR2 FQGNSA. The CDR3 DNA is TGTGCCAGCAGCTCCCAATCGGAGGTTGGCATTCAGTACTTC. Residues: CASSSQSEVGIQYF.

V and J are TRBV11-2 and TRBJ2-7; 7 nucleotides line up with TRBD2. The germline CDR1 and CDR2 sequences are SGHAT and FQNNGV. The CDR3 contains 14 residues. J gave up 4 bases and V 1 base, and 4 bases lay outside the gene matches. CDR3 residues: CASSLGGGSYEQYF. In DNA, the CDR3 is TGTGCCAGCAGCTTAGGTGGCGGGAGTTACGAGCAGTACTTC.

CDR3 sequence (DNA): TGTGCCAGCAGCGAGGGACTAGCCGGGGGTAGTGAGCAGTTCTTC. Translation: CASSEGLAGGSEQFF. The chain recombines TRBV6-5 with TRBJ2-1; 9 nucleotides agree with TRBD2. Germline CDR1 is MNHEY and CDR2 is SVGAGI. Germline trimming cut 6 bases from V and 9 bases from J; bases unmatched to any gene: 12. This CDR3 region has 15 residues.

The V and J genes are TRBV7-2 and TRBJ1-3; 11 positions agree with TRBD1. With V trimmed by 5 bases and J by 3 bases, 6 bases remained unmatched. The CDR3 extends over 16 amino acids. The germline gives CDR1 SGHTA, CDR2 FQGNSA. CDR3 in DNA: TGTGCCAGCAGCCCCCGGGGGACAGGGGGTGGAAACACCATATATTTT. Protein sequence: CASSPRGTGGGNTIYF.

CDR3: CASSYTDRGDEQYF. CDR3 DNA sequence: TGTGCCAGCAGTTACACGGACAGGGGGGACGAGCAGTACTTC. This chain uses TRBV6-5 with TRBJ2-7, with TRBD1 matching over 10 bases. This CDR3 comprises 14 residues. Germline V gives CDR1 MNHEY, CDR2 SVGAGI. Trimming removed 2 bases from V and 5 bases from J; junction bases left unmatched: 3.

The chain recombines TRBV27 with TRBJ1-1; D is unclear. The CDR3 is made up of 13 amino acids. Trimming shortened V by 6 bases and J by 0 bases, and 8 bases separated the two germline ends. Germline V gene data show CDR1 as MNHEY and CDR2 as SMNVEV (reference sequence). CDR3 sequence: CASSPIMNTEAFF. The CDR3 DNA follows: TGTGCCAGCAGCCCTATAATGAACACTGAAGCTTTCTTT.

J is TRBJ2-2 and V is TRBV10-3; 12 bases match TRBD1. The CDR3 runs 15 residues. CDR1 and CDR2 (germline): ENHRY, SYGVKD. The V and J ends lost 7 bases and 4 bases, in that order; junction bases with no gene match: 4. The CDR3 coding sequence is TGTGCCATCACTGGGACAGGGGGCGGCACCGGGGAGCTGTTTTTT. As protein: CAITGTGGGTGELFF.

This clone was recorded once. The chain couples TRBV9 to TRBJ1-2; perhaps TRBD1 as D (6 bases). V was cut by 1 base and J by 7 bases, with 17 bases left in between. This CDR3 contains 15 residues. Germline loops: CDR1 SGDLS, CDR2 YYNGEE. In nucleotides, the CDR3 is TGTGCCAGCAGCGTAAGTCCTGGGGGGGCCGCTGGCTACACCTTC. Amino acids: CASSVSPGGAAGYTF. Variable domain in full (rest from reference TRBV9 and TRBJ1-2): DSGVTQTPKHLITATGQRVTLRCSPRSGDLSVYWYQQSLDQGLQFLIQYYNGEERAKGNILERFSAQQFPDLHSELNLSSLELGDSALYFCASSVSPGGAAGYTFGSGTRLTVV.

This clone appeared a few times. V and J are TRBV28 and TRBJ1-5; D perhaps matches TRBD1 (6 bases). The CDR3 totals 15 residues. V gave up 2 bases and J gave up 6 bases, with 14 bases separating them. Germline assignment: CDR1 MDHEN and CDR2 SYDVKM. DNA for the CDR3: TGTGCCAGCAGTTTAGGGGGGCGGGGGACTCAGCCCCAGCATTTT. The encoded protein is CASSLGGRGTQPQHF.

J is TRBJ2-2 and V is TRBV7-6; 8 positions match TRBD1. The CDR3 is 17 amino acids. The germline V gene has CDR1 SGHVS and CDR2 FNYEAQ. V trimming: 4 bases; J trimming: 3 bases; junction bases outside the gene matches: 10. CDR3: CASSSPAGGIDTGELFF. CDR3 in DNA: TGTGCCAGCAGCTCCCCGGCAGGGGGCATCGACACCGGGGAGCTGTTTTTT.

CDR3 in DNA: TGTGCCAGCAGTGAAGGCGGCCAAAGACGGGAGCAGTACTTC. This sequence encodes CASSEGGQRREQYF. The rearrangement links TRBV6-1 to TRBJ2-7; unclear D gene. CDR1 and CDR2 (germline): MNHNS, SASEGT. CDR3 length: 14 amino acids. V was shortened by 1 base and J by 7 bases, with 14 bases between the two germline ends.